This entry features one T cell receptor beta chain sequence. The source of the sample is a study of blood T cell repertoires in COVID-19. In the study overall: The United States, Italy and Spain provided the acute and convalescent COVID-19 samples.

V dropped 10 bases and J dropped 5; count of bases not matched to a gene: 8. This CDR3 contains 13 residues. Germline-derived CDR1 and CDR2 are ENHRY and SYGVKD. Original data processing: For nucleated cells, counts were estimated from reference gene primer amplification. Sequencing was performed with immunoSEQ multiplex PCR; in TCRdb, only in-frame clones are kept and a portion is missing. The DNA gave D and trimming, while V, J and clone size come from that table. The data contain some 250,000 clones, roughly 77% of them seen just once; the ten biggest clones take up 3% to 3.5%. The TCR originated in a woman of 80 years or more with acute or convalescent COVID-19. The J gene is TRBJ2-5, the V gene TRBV10-3, with 9 bases aligning to TRBD2. The sequencing sample was made of peripheral blood. CDR3 amino acids: CATSSGIGETQYF. The CDR3 DNA is TGTGCCACCTCTAGCGGGATAGGTGAGACCCAGTACTTC.